The sequence of this TCR beta chain was determined in a study of metastatic and nonmetastatic thyroid tumors (dated by TCRdb to 2019 to 2021). Regarding the complete study: Repertoires were compared across peripheral blood and tumor or nodule tissue samples from malignant and benign thyroid patients. The full study reports these points: TCR beta diversity was reported as significantly higher in malignant tumors than in benign nodules, in both blood and tumor samples.

CDR1 and CDR2 were assigned from the germline V gene (reference sequence) as LNHDA and SQIVND. The CDR3 spans 14 residues, from the cysteine through the phenylalanine. Kept here is only the CDR3 DNA, which spans 42 bases and is read in frame from base 1. Libraries were built with PCR. Sequencing instrument: Illumina HiSeq 4000. The TCR beta-chain CDR3 region of each patient was profiled by high-throughput sequencing. As for the authors' bioinformatics: The researchers built a classifier to tell apart papillary thyroid cancer patients with distant metastasis, based on CDR3 differences among clinicopathological groups. Repertoire diversity was assessed with the Shannon index, and tumor-blood repertoire similarity with the Morisita-Horn index. In-frame beta chains were kept once TCRdb had trimmed the public reads at Q25 with fastp and called clones with MiXCR. In this record, the V and J calls reflect TCRdb's handling and not the investigators' own analysis. This sample gives approximately 21,000 clones in total; 15% to 20% of them show up just once. The top ten constitute around 21% of the sample.

This clone was seen at least ten times. Its antigen has not been determined. This may come from a read error, since a much larger clone is one base off. None of the patients had been given any treatment before thyroid surgery. Using T-cell receptor beta sequencing, the researchers looked back retrospectively at clinical samples from patients, gathered between about 2011 and 2018. Sequencing was done on a sample of blood. The sequence links TRBV19 to TRBJ2-1; possibly the D gene is TRBD1, per 5 matching bases. This receptor was obtained from a male donor with papillary thyroid cancer or a benign thyroid nodule (not recorded which). Some clones in this sample may be carry-over from other donors' samples. CDR3 protein: CASSDISIYNERFF. The nucleotide sequence is TGTGCCAGTTCGGACATCAGCATCTACAATGAGCGGTTCTTC. Outside the CDR3, residues come from the reference TRBV19 and TRBJ2-1 proteins, so the full variable domain is: DGGITQSPKYLFRKEGQNVTLSCEQNLNHDAMYWYRQDPGQGLRLIYYSQIVNDFQKGDIAEGYSVSREKKESFPLTVTSAQKNPTAFYLCASSDISIYNERFFGPGTRLTVL.